One sample yielded the 29 T cell receptor beta chains listed below, sequenced in a study of blood T cell repertoires in COVID-19. Profiled with immunoSEQ multiplex PCR; TCRdb holds only in-frame clones, not every one. The sample lists 350,000 to 400,000 clones, around 87% seen once, with 5% to 8.5% in the top ten. What was sequenced was peripheral blood. The receptors shown here come from a man between 18 and 35 years old with active or convalescent COVID-19.

The CDR3 DNA follows: TGTGCCAGCAGTTTAAGACAGGGGTGGTCTAATGAAAAACTGTTTTTT. This gives the protein CASSLRQGWSNEKLFF. The J gene is TRBJ1-4, the V gene TRBV27; TRBD1 matches at 8 bases. V dropped 2 bases and J dropped 3; count of bases not matched to a gene: 5. CDR1 and CDR2 (germline): MNHEY, SMNVEV (reference sequence). The CDR3 contains 16 residues.

V gene TRBV5-1 combines with J gene TRBJ1-1; 7 nucleotides line up with TRBD1. This CDR3 spans 14 amino acids. The ends lost 0 bases at V and 4 bases at J; junction bases unmatched: 3. Germline V gives CDR1 SGHRS, CDR2 YFSETQ. The CDR3 loop is CASSLAGQSTEAFF. The CDR3 DNA sequence: TGCGCCAGCAGCTTGGCGGGACAGAGCACTGAAGCTTTCTTT.

The chain recombines TRBV3-1 (or the pseudogene TRBV3-2) with TRBJ1-6, with TRBD1 as a possible D gene (5 bases). This CDR3 is built from 15 residues. V shed 0 bases and J shed 6 bases, with 9 bases lying between them. The germline V gene has CDR1 LGHDT and CDR2 YNNKEL (reference sequence). The CDR3 sequence is CASSQDSRGNSPLHF. The CDR3 DNA is TGTGCCAGCAGCCAAGACTCTAGGGGTAATTCACCCCTCCACTTT.

The table lists this clone with a count of one. This chain joins TRBV7-2 and TRBJ2-2, with D perhaps matching TRBD1 (5 bases). Per germline, CDR1 SGHTA and CDR2 FQGNSA. The length of the CDR3 is 13 residues. V was shortened by 9 bases and J by 1 base, with 9 bases between the two germline ends. CDR3 protein: CARRGQNTGELFF. DNA for the CDR3: TGTGCCAGGAGAGGACAGAACACCGGGGAGCTGTTTTTT.

J is TRBJ2-1 and V is TRBV19, with D tentatively TRBD1 (5 bases). The V end lost 7 bases, the J end lost 4 bases, and 5 bases lay between the germline ends. The germline V gene has CDR1 LNHDA and CDR2 SQIVND (reference sequence). The CDR3 covers 11 residues. The CDR3 region has the DNA TGTGCCAGTAAGGGGTACAATGAGCAGTTCTTC. The encoded protein is CASKGYNEQFF.

V gene TRBV6-2 or TRBV6-3 combines with J gene TRBJ2-1; 13 bases agree with TRBD2. The CDR3 runs to 16 residues. V shed 5 bases, J shed 6 bases, and the junction held 7 bases outside the gene matches. Germline CDR1 is MNHEY and CDR2 is SVGEGT. The CDR3: CASSHPRLAGGNEQFF. The CDR3 bases are TGTGCCAGCAGTCACCCTCGACTAGCGGGAGGCAATGAGCAGTTCTTC.

The chain combines TRBV7-2 with TRBJ2-7, with TRBD2 matching over 12 bases. The CDR3 is 16 amino acids. Germline CDR1 and CDR2: SGHTA and FQGNSA. With V trimmed by 4 bases and J by 4 bases, 8 bases remained unmatched. Written as DNA, the CDR3 is TGTGCCAGCAGCTCGCGACTAGCGGGAGACAGGTACGAGCAGTACTTC. Amino acid sequence: CASSSRLAGDRYEQYF.

As concerns this clone: The sample contains more than one DNA sequence encoding this CDR3. The chain is built from TRBV2 and TRBJ2-3, with D perhaps matching TRBD2 (7 bases). The germline gives CDR1 SNHLY, CDR2 FYNNEI. The germline V and J ends were trimmed by 8 bases and 3 bases, with 12 bases remaining between them. The CDR3 runs 13 residues. DNA of the CDR3: TGTGCCAGCCTTGGGGGGGCTACAGATACGCAGTATTTT. Residues: CASLGGATDTQYF. The whole variable domain, remainder taken from reference TRBV2 and TRBJ2-3, is EPEVTQTPSHQVTQMGQEVILRCVPISNHLYFYWYRQILGQKVEFLVSFYNNEISEKSEIFDDQFSVERPDGSNFTLKIRSTKLEDSAMYFCASLGGATDTQYFGPGTRLTVL.

V usage is TRBV6-1 and J usage is TRBJ1-2; possible D gene TRBD1, 5 bases. Trimming took off 1 base at V and 6 bases at J, with 12 bases between the two ends. CDR3 length: 14 residues. CDR1 is MNHNS and CDR2 is SASEGT in the germline V gene. CDR3 sequence reads: CASSEDPGIDGYTF. The CDR3 nucleotides are TGTGCCAGCAGTGAAGACCCAGGGATCGATGGCTACACCTTC.

This sequence joins TRBV11-2 and TRBJ2-3; TRBD2 matches at 9 bases. Germline V gives CDR1 SGHAT, CDR2 FQNNGV. V trimming: 1 base; J trimming: 0 bases; junction bases outside the gene matches: 2. The CDR3 covers 16 residues. The CDR3 DNA reads as TGTGCCAGCAGCTTAGTAACTAGCGGGAGCACAGATACGCAGTATTTT. Translating it yields CASSLVTSGSTDTQYF.

This clone came up once. The rearrangement uses TRBV3-1 (or the pseudogene TRBV3-2) and TRBJ1-1; D gene unclear. This CDR3 is 13 amino acids long. In germline, CDR1 is LGHDT, CDR2 YNNKEL (reference sequence). V gave up 3 bases and J gave up 4 bases, with 9 bases separating them. Here the CDR3 DNA reads TGTGCCAGCAGCCAGGAGGAGGGCACTGAAGCTTTCTTT. It yields the protein CASSQEEGTEAFF.

The gene calls are TRBV3-1 (or the pseudogene TRBV3-2) and TRBJ2-6, with 14 bases lining up with TRBD2. This CDR3 has 18 residues. Germline CDR1 LGHDT, CDR2 YNNKEL (reference sequence). Trimming at V came to 6 bases and at J to 1 base, leaving 5 bases not matched to a gene. CDR3 nucleotides: TGTGCCAGCAGTTCCAGACTAGCGGGAGGGTCTGGGGCCAACGTCCTGACTTTC. Translation: CASSSRLAGGSGANVLTF.

The genes are TRBV7-6 and TRBJ1-5, with D uncertain. CDR3 length: 14 residues. V was pared by 7 bases and J by 4 bases, with 14 bases between. The germline gives CDR1 SGHVS, CDR2 FNYEAQ. CDR3 in amino acids: CASILWARNQPQHF. The DNA for the CDR3 is TGTGCCAGCATTTTGTGGGCCAGGAATCAGCCCCAGCATTTT.

A note on this clone: Additional DNA sequences in this sample encode the identical CDR3. The V and J genes are TRBV10-3 and TRBJ2-7, with a weak D call TRBD1 (5 bases). The CDR3 extends over 13 amino acids. Germline CDR1 and CDR2: ENHRY and SYGVKD. Trimming stripped 2 bases from V and 1 base from J, with 6 bases between. The CDR3 DNA sequence: TGTGCCATCAGTGAGGACAGTTCCTACGAGCAGTACTTC. This codes for CAISEDSSYEQYF.

Concerning this clone itself: The sample has other DNA sequences that encode this CDR3 too. J is TRBJ1-1 and V is TRBV27, with D hard to call. CDR3 length: 13 amino acids. V lost 4 bases and J 4 bases, leaving 10 bases between the germline ends. The germline V gene encodes CDR1 MNHEY and CDR2 SMNVEV (reference sequence). DNA for the CDR3: TGTGCCAGCAGTTCAAGAGGTGGCACTGAAGCTTTCTTT. Amino acid sequence: CASSSRGGTEAFF.

The genes are TRBV5-1 and TRBJ1-5, with unresolved D. Germline V gene sequence: CDR1 SGHRS, CDR2 YFSETQ. Trimming shortened V by 4 bases and J by 4 bases, and 12 bases separated the two germline ends. The CDR3 loop spans 14 amino acids. The CDR3 spells CASSLYSLNQPQHF. The CDR3 DNA follows: TGCGCCAGCAGCCTCTATTCGTTAAATCAGCCCCAGCATTTT.

The gene calls are TRBV4-1 and TRBJ1-2; D gene unclear. V shed 0 bases and J shed 0 bases, with 11 bases lying between them. There are 16 residues in the CDR3. From germline, CDR1 is MGHRA and CDR2 YSYEKL. CDR3 coding DNA: TGCGCCAGCAGCCAAGAAGCAAAGCGATCTAACTATGGCTACACCTTC. This encodes CASSQEAKRSNYGYTF.

V is TRBV5-1 and J is TRBJ2-5; no clear D. This CDR3 spans 13 amino acids. CDR1 and CDR2 (germline): SGHRS, YFSETQ. V was shortened by 1 base and J by 5 bases, with 9 bases between the two germline ends. The CDR3 loop is CASSLTPGETQYF. Here the CDR3 DNA reads TGCGCCAGCAGCTTGACCCCCGGTGAGACCCAGTACTTC. The whole variable domain, filled in from reference TRBV5-1 and TRBJ2-5, reads KAGVTQTPRYLIKTRGQQVTLSCSPISGHRSVSWYQQTPGQGLQFLFEYFSETQRNKGNFPGRFSGRQFSNSRSEMNVSTLELGDSALYLCASSLTPGETQYFGPGTRLLVL.

This CDR3 reads CASSPRPGLTEAFF. DNA for the CDR3: TGCGCCAGCAGCCCACGCCCGGGTTTAACTGAAGCTTTCTTT. The chain employs TRBV4-1 and TRBJ1-1; no clear D. This CDR3 region has 14 residues. Trimming took 4 bases from V and 5 from J, leaving 14 bases between them. CDR1 is MGHRA, CDR2 YSYEKL, per germline.

The chain recombines TRBV29-1 with TRBJ2-7, with D maybe TRBD2 (6 bases). This CDR3 is built from 14 residues. Per the germline V gene, CDR1 is SQVTM and CDR2 is ANQGSEA. Trimming cost V 6 bases and J 2 bases, with 17 bases left between them. CDR3 coding DNA: TGCAGCGTCGGCCACGGGAGTGGGCCCTACGAGCAGTACTTC. This encodes CSVGHGSGPYEQYF.

The chain has TRBV7-3 and TRBJ1-1, with 7 bases aligning to TRBD1. The CDR3 consists of 15 residues. In germline, CDR1 is SGHTA, CDR2 FQGTGA. V shed 5 bases and J 2 bases; nucleotides not matched to a gene: 8. The CDR3 DNA is TGTGCCAGCAGCGCCGGGACAGTAGGAAACACTGAAGCTTTCTTT. Translating it yields CASSAGTVGNTEAFF. Combining the CDR3 with reference TRBV7-3 and TRBJ1-1 gives the whole variable domain GAGVSQTPSNKVTEKGKYVELRCDPISGHTALYWYRQSLGQGPEFLIYFQGTGAADDSGLPNDRFFAVRPEGSVSTLKIQRTERGDSAVYLCASSAGTVGNTEAFFGQGTRLTVV.

This sequence joins TRBV27 and TRBJ1-1, with unresolved D. The CDR3 covers 14 residues. Trimming took off 5 bases at V and 4 bases at J, with 14 bases between the two ends. The germline CDR1 and CDR2 sequences are MNHEY and SMNVEV (reference sequence). CDR3 sequence (DNA): TGTGCCAGCAGTAACGAGATATACGGCACTGAAGCTTTCTTT. It encodes CASSNEIYGTEAFF.

The chain links TRBV30 to TRBJ1-5; no reliable D call. Germline V lookup: CDR1 GTSNPN, CDR2 SVGIG (reference sequence). CDR3 length: 16 amino acids. Trimming took off 0 bases at V and 6 bases at J, with 18 bases between the two ends. CDR3 sequence reads: CAWSVSLAGVGQPQHF. CDR3 coding DNA: TGTGCCTGGAGTGTATCCCTCGCGGGAGTAGGTCAGCCCCAGCATTTT.

The chain joins TRBV7-3 to TRBJ2-1; 13 bases agree with TRBD2. Looked up from germline, CDR1 is SGHTA and CDR2 is FQGTGA. The V segment lost 2 bases and the J segment 15 bases; nucleotides outside the gene matches: 4. The CDR3 loop spans 13 amino acids. In DNA, the CDR3 is TGTGCCAGCAGCTTAGTGACTAGCGGGGGGTGGTTCTTC. Amino acids: CASSLVTSGGWFF. The variable domain in full, completed from reference TRBV7-3 and TRBJ2-1, reads GAGVSQTPSNKVTEKGKYVELRCDPISGHTALYWYRQSLGQGPEFLIYFQGTGAADDSGLPNDRFFAVRPEGSVSTLKIQRTERGDSAVYLCASSLVTSGGWFFGPGTRLTVL.

Only a few counts were recorded for this clone. The chain recombines TRBV5-1 with TRBJ2-7, with D possibly being TRBD2 (5 bases). The CDR3 has 14 amino acids. V dropped 4 bases and J dropped 4 bases, with 15 bases sitting between them. The germline V gene encodes CDR1 SGHRS and CDR2 YFSETQ. CDR3 sequence (DNA): TGCGCCAGCAGCCCAGGAGGTCCGGTATACGAGCAGTACTTC. Translating gives CASSPGGPVYEQYF.

V gene TRBV9 combines with J gene TRBJ2-1; maybe TRBD2 (6 bases). The germline V and J ends were trimmed by 3 bases and 5 bases, with 15 bases remaining between them. CDR1 and CDR2 from the germline V gene are SGDLS and YYNGEE. This CDR3 is built from 15 residues. Written as DNA, the CDR3 is TGTGCCAGCAGCGCCCACGGGACGGGAGACAATGAGCAGTTCTTC. Encoded protein: CASSAHGTGDNEQFF.

The V call is TRBV11-2, the J call TRBJ2-2, with 8 bases that match TRBD2. Trimming took 7 bases from V and 0 from J; bases not matched to a gene: 7. The CDR3 spans 16 residues. From germline, CDR1 is SGHAT and CDR2 FQNNGV. CDR3 DNA sequence: TGTGCCAGCAACTCATTCGGGAGGGCGAACACCGGGGAGCTGTTTTTT. Translated, it gives CASNSFGRANTGELFF.

This clone was detected once. The V call is TRBV7-2, the J call TRBJ2-5; 8 nucleotides match TRBD2. Germline V gene sequence: CDR1 SGHTA, CDR2 FQGNSA. There are 16 residues in the CDR3. V gave up 5 bases and J gave up 5 bases; unmatched junction bases: 13. The CDR3 coding sequence is TGTGCCAGCAGCACTGGCGGGAGGTCGGGACTCGAGACCCAGTACTTC. As protein: CASSTGGRSGLETQYF. Drawing the rest from reference TRBV7-2 and TRBJ2-5, the complete variable domain is GAGVSQSPSNKVTEKGKDVELRCDPISGHTALYWYRQSLGQGLEFLIYFQGNSAPDKSGLPSDRFSAERTGGSVSTLTIQRTQQEDSAVYLCASSTGGRSGLETQYFGPGTRLLVL.

The chain is built from TRBV7-2 and TRBJ2-1, with D maybe TRBD2 (5 bases). V lost 2 bases, J lost 7 bases, and 9 bases lay in between. The CDR3 consists of 13 residues. Looked up from germline, CDR1 is SGHTA and CDR2 is FQGNSA. Written as DNA, the CDR3 is TGTGCCAGCAGCTTAAATCCGGGGAATGAGCAGTTCTTC. This sequence encodes CASSLNPGNEQFF.